This passage covers 7 T cell receptor beta chains from one sample sequenced in a study of shared clonotypes between healthy human individuals. The assay was immunoSEQ multiplex PCR, and TCRdb's table has in-frame clones only and misses some. The sample has 400,000 to 600,000 clones, roughly 77% seen once; the top ten hold about 13%. The sample was PBMCs. The receptors were gathered from a woman in her forties in good health. Some clones in this sample may be carry-over from other donors' samples.

J is TRBJ2-7 and V is TRBV9; D not resolved. Looked up from germline, CDR1 is SGDLS and CDR2 is YYNGEE. V was pared by 2 bases and J by 7 bases, with 10 bases between. CDR3 length: 12 amino acids. The CDR3 spells CASSVDFGEQYF. CDR3 nucleotide sequence: TGTGCCAGCAGCGTTGATTTTGGGGAGCAGTACTTC.

In regard to this clone: A much larger clone is a single base away; this may be a read error. The chain is built from TRBV29-1 and TRBJ2-7; 7 bases agree with TRBD1. The CDR3 has 13 residues. Germline CDR1 is SQVTM and CDR2 is ANQGSEA. V gave up 5 bases and J gave up 5 bases; unmatched junction bases: 9. The CDR3 reads CSVRGSTGDEQYF. CDR3 coding DNA: TGCAGCGTTCGGGGATCTACAGGGGACGAGCAGTACTTC.

The gene calls are TRBV6-6 and TRBJ1-2; D might be TRBD1 (6 bases). The V and J ends lost 2 bases and 3 bases respectively, with 13 bases between them. The CDR3 runs to 15 residues. CDR1 is MNHNY, CDR2 SVGAGI, per germline (reference sequence). CDR3 in amino acids: CASSYTTGLDYGYTF. The CDR3 bases are TGTGCCAGCAGTTACACAACAGGGCTCGACTATGGCTACACCTTC.

The chain joins TRBV6-4 to TRBJ2-2, with a tentative D call TRBD1 (6 bases). The V end was cut by 10 bases, the J end by 0 bases, with 21 bases between. This CDR3 comprises 17 residues. Looked up from germline, CDR1 is MRHNA and CDR2 is SNTAGT. CDR3 region: CANPDSPPWSNTGELFF. The CDR3 nucleotides read TGTGCCAATCCGGACAGCCCCCCCTGGTCGAACACCGGGGAGCTGTTTTTT.

This clone was detected many times. The chain's CDR3 is CASSVSVWGQGGETQYF. CDR3 in DNA: TGTGCCAGCAGTGTCTCAGTTTGGGGGCAGGGTGGGGAGACCCAGTACTTC. The genes are TRBV6-1 and TRBJ2-5; tentative D call: TRBD1 (6 bases). Germline CDR1 MNHNS, CDR2 SASEGT. The CDR3 is 17 residues long. V was shortened by 4 bases and J by 5 bases, with 23 bases between the two germline ends.

With respect to this clone: In the same sample, other DNA sequences code for this CDR3. V and J are TRBV30 and TRBJ2-2; D gene ambiguous. V dropped 0 bases and J dropped 8 bases, with 4 bases sitting between them. The CDR3 loop spans 11 amino acids. Germline values: CDR1 GTSNPN, CDR2 SVGIG (reference sequence). The CDR3 region is CAWSVGGELFF. The CDR3 DNA reads TGTGCCTGGAGTGTCGGAGGGGAGCTGTTTTTT.

The chain couples TRBV19 to TRBJ2-3; a weak D match, TRBD2 (6 bases). Per germline, CDR1 LNHDA and CDR2 SQIVND (reference sequence). The CDR3 extends over 16 amino acids. The V end lost 4 bases, the J end lost 5 bases, and 19 bases lay between the germline ends. The CDR3 DNA follows: TGTGCCAGTAGTACCAACTTAGCGGAGGGACGAGATACGCAGTATTTT. Translating gives CASSTNLAEGRDTQYF.